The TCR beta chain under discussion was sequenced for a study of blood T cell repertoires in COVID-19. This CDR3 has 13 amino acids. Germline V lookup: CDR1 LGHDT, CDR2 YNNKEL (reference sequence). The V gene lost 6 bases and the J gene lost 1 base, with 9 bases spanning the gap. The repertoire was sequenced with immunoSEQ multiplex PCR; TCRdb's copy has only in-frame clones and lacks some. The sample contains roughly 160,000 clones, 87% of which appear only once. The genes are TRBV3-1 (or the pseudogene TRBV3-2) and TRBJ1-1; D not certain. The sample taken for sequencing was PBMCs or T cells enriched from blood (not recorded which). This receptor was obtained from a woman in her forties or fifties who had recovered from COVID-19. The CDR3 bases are TGTGCCAGCAGAGCCGGGGAGAACACTGAAGCTTTCTTT. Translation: CASRAGENTEAFF.